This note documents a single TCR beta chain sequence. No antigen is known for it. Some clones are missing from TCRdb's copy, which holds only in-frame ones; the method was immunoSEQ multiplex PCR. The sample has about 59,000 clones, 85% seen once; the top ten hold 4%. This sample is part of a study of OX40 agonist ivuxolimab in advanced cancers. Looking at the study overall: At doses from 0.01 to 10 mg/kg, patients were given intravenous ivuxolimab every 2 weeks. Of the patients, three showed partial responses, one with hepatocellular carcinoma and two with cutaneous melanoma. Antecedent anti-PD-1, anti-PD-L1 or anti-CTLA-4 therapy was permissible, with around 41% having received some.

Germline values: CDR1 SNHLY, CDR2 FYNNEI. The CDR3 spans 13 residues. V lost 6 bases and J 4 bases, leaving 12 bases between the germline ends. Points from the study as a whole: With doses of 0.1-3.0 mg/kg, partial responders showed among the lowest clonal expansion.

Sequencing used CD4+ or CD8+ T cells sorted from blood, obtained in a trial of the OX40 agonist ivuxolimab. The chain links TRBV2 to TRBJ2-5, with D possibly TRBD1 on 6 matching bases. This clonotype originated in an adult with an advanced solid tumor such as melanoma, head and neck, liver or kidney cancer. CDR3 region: CASSQDSGETQYF. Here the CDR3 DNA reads TGTGCCAGCAGCCAGGACAGCGGAGAGACCCAGTACTTC.